This TCR beta chain was observed in a study of T cell responses to AZD1222 COVID-19 vaccine. CDR1 and CDR2 (germline): MNHEY, SVGAGI. Losses at the gene ends were 5 bases for V and 5 bases for J; bases not matched to a gene: 4. The CDR3 length is 15 residues. Sequencing used immunoSEQ multiplex PCR; TCRdb keeps in-frame clones, though not all of them. The table lists approximately 50,000 clones, around 80% of them singletons. Worth noting for this clone: Its antigen is currently unknown.

General observations from the study: Repertoires in all cases were sampled only once the peak T cell response had passed. It should be noted that donors were predominantly white British and more often female, and clonal diversity was possibly underestimated. The number of AZD1222 recipients seropositive at baseline was only five to seven. Spike-specific TCR breadth and depth both grew after two AZD1222 doses.

This clonotype was sampled from an adult who received the AZD1222 COVID-19 vaccine. The gene calls are TRBV6-5 and TRBJ2-2, with 11 bases matching TRBD1. The material sequenced was peripheral blood, taken 28 days after the second AZD1222 dose. The CDR3, as DNA: TGTGCCAGCAGTCCGGGACAGGGGGGAACCGGGGAGCTGTTTTTT. Encoded protein: CASSPGQGGTGELFF.